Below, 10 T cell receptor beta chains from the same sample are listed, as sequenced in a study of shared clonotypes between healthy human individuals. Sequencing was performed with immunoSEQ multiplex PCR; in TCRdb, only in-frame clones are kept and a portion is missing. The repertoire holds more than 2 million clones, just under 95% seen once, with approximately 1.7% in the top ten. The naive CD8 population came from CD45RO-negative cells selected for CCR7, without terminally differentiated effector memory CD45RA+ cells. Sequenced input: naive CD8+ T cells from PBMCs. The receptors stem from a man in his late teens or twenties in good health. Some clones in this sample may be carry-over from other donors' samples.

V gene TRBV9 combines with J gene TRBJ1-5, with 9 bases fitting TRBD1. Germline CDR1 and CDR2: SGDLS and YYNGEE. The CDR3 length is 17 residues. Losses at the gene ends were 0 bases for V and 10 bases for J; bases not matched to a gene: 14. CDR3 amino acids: CASSVVGTGWAGRPQHF. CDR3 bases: TGTGCCAGCAGCGTAGTAGGGACAGGGTGGGCGGGCCGTCCCCAGCATTTT.

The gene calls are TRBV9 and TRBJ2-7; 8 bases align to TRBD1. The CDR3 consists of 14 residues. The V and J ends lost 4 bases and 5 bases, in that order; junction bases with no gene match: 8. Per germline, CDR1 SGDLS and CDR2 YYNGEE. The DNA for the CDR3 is TGTGCCAGCAGCCCCGGACAGGGACGGCACGAGCAGTACTTC. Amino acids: CASSPGQGRHEQYF.

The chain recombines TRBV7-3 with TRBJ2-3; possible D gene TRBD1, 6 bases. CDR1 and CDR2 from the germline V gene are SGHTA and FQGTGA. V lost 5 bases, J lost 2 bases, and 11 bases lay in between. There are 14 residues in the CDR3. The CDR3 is CASSHRESTDTQYF. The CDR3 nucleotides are TGTGCCAGCAGCCACAGGGAGTCCACAGATACGCAGTATTTT.

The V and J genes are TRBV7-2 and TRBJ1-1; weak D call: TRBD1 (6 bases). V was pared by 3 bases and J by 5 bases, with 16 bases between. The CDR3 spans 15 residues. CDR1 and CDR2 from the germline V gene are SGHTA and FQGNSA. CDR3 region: CASSFPISGETEAFF. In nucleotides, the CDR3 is TGTGCCAGCAGCTTCCCGATCTCAGGGGAAACTGAAGCTTTCTTT.

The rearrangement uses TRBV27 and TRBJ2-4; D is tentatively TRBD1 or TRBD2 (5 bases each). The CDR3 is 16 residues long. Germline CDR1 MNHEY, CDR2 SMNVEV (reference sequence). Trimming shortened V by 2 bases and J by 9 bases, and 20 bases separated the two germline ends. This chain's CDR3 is CASSLAGIPGGSIQYF. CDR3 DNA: TGTGCCAGCAGTTTAGCTGGTATTCCTGGGGGAAGCATTCAGTACTTC.

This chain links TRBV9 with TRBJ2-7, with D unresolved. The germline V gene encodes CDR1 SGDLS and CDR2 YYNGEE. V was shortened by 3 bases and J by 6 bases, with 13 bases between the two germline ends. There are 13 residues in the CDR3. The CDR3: CASSALLTGEQYF. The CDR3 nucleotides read TGTGCCAGCAGCGCTTTATTGACTGGCGAGCAGTACTTC.

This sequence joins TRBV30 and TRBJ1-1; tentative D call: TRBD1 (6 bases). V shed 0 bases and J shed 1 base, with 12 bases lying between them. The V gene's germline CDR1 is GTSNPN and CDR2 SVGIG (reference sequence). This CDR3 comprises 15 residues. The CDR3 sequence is CAWSVRGTRNTEAFF. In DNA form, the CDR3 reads TGTGCCTGGAGTGTACGTGGGACAAGGAACACTGAAGCTTTCTTT.

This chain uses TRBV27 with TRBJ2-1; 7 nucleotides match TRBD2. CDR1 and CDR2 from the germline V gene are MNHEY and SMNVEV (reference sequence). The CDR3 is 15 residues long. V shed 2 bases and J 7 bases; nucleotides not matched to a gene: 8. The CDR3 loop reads CASSLREGLINEQFF. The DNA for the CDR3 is TGTGCCAGCAGTTTAAGGGAGGGCCTAATAAATGAGCAGTTCTTC.

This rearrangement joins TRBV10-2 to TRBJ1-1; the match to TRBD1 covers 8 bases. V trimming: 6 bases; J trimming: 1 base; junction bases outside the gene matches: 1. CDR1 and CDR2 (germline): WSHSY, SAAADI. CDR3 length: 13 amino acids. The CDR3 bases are TGCGCCAGCAGGGGGACAGGGAACACTGAAGCTTTCTTT. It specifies CASRGTGNTEAFF.

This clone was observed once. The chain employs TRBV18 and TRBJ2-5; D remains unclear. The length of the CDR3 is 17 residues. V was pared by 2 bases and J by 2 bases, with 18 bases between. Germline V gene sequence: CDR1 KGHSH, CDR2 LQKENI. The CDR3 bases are TGTGCCAGCTCACCAAGGTTAGTTTTTCGCCCACAAGAGACCCAGTACTTC. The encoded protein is CASSPRLVFRPQETQYF.